This T cell receptor (beta chain) comes out of a study of T-cell reconstitution after alpha-beta-depleted transplantation in children. A TCRbeta library incorporating unique molecular identifiers was prepared. TCRdb passed the PCR reads through MiXCR, listing each CDR3 protein once. The table shows over 550,000 distinct CDR3 sequences, with 10% occurring only once. CDR3 length: 14 residues. Trimming took 3 bases from V and 6 from J; bases not matched to a gene: 3. From germline, CDR1 is MNHEY and CDR2 SMNVEV (reference sequence). The sequence came from a human donor who donated a stem cell graft to a child with acute myeloid leukemia. The sample in question was PBMCs from the stem cell graft donor, obtained from the stem cell graft. The chain joins TRBV27 to TRBJ1-5, with 9 bases fitting TRBD1. In nucleotides, the CDR3 is TGTGCCAGCAGTTTTGGGACAGGGAGTCAGCCCCAGCATTTT. Translating gives CASSFGTGSQPQHF.